These 19 T cell receptor beta chains share one sample of origin, sequenced in a study of T cells in Graves' hyperthyroidism and ophthalmopathy. RNA transcripts gave rise to amplified TCR beta CDR3 regions. With the HTBI primer set, the TCR CDR3 went through a first round of RT-PCR. TCRdb reanalysed the multiplex PCR reads using MiXCR and keeps one entry per CDR3 protein. The table has 600,000 or so distinct CDR3 sequences, 12% to 15% seen once; the top ten hold roughly 7.1%. The sequenced sample was blood. These receptors were taken from a young woman with Graves' ophthalmopathy.

There are many counts of this clonotype. CDR3 residues: CASSQGGIGDIQYF. CDR3 sequence (DNA): TGTGCCAGCAGCCAAGGAGGGATTGGGGACATTCAGTACTTC. V and J are TRBV4-2 and TRBJ2-4; TRBD2 is a possible D gene (5 bases). Trimming stripped 1 base from V and 8 bases from J, with 12 bases between. This CDR3 region has 14 residues. Germline CDR1 LGHNA, CDR2 YNFKEQ.

This clonotype has at least ten counts. The chain has TRBV6-1 and TRBJ2-7, with 11 bases lining up with TRBD2. The CDR3 length is 14 residues. The V gene's germline CDR1 is MNHNS and CDR2 SASEGT. Germline trimming cut 7 bases from V and 6 bases from J; bases unmatched to any gene: 8. The CDR3 region has the DNA TGTGCCAGCACTTTAACTAGCGGGAGTACCGAGCAGTACTTC. Amino acids: CASTLTSGSTEQYF.

This clonotype showed up many times. The chain employs TRBV6-1 and TRBJ2-7; D gene ambiguous. Germline CDR1 MNHNS, CDR2 SASEGT. V lost 8 bases, J lost 6 bases, and 11 bases lay in between. The length of the CDR3 is 11 residues. The CDR3 region is CASLQVSEQYF. CDR3 in DNA: TGTGCCAGCCTCCAGGTCAGCGAGCAGTACTTC.

The chain links TRBV19 to TRBJ1-5, with 9 bases aligning to TRBD1. The CDR3 covers 15 residues. Germline values: CDR1 LNHDA, CDR2 SQIVND (reference sequence). With V trimmed by 2 bases and J by 9 bases, 8 bases remained unmatched. The CDR3 DNA follows: TGTGCCAGTAGTATAAGGGGACAGGGAATCCGGCCCCAGCATTTT. Its translation: CASSIRGQGIRPQHF.

This clonotype was seen ten or more times. This chain connects TRBV29-1 to TRBJ1-1; TRBD1 is a possible D gene (5 bases). The CDR3 has 12 amino acids. The V gene lost 6 bases and the J gene lost 1 base, with 9 bases spanning the gap. CDR1 SQVTM and CDR2 ANQGSEA come from the germline V gene. The CDR3 DNA reads as TGCAGCGTGCGGCAGGGGAACACTGAAGCTTTCTTT. It translates to CSVRQGNTEAFF.

This chain connects TRBV7-6 to TRBJ2-7; 7 bases match TRBD2. CDR3 size: 21 residues. V shed 0 bases and J 4 bases; nucleotides not matched to a gene: 24. The germline gives CDR1 SGHVS, CDR2 FNYEAQ. CDR3 bases: TGTGCCAGCAGCTTAGCGGGTTTGACGAGGCTAGCGGACCCCTACGCGTACGAGCAGTACTTC. Residues: CASSLAGLTRLADPYAYEQYF.

To note about this clonotype: This may arise from a read error, as a much more abundant clone is one base away. The V call is TRBV30, the J call TRBJ2-1; a possible D gene is TRBD2 (5 bases). The CDR3 sequence is 11 residues long. Germline CDR1 reads GTSNPN; CDR2 reads SVGIG (reference sequence). The CDR3 nucleotides are TGTGTCGGGGATAGCAACGATGGGCAGTTCTTC. It translates to CVGDSNDGQFF.

The V gene is TRBV14, the J gene TRBJ2-1; D ambiguous. This CDR3 comprises 13 residues. Germline lookup yields CDR1 SGHDN and CDR2 FVKESK. V dropped 6 bases and J dropped 8 bases, with 14 bases sitting between them. DNA for the CDR3: TGTGCCAGCAGAGGATCGAGAGGCCATGAGCAGTTCTTC. This codes for CASRGSRGHEQFF.

The rearrangement joins TRBV7-9 to TRBJ2-7, with a possible D match to TRBD2 (7 bases). V lost 1 base and J 3 bases, leaving 19 bases between the germline ends. Germline V gene lookup returns CDR1 SEHNR and CDR2 FQNEAQ (reference sequence). This CDR3 spans 17 amino acids. Here the CDR3 reads CASSLVGGGDGNYEQYF. The DNA for the CDR3 is TGTGCCAGCAGCTTAGTAGGAGGGGGGGACGGTAACTACGAGCAGTACTTC.

This clonotype was seen at least ten times. V usage is TRBV3-1 and J usage is TRBJ2-2, with 14 bases matching TRBD2. Per the germline V gene, CDR1 is LGHDT and CDR2 is YNNKEL (reference sequence). The ends lost 0 bases at V and 7 bases at J; junction bases unmatched: 10. The CDR3 runs 19 residues. CDR3 coding DNA: TGTGCCAGCAGCCAAGAGCGCCCGGGACTAGCGGGAGCGGACGGGGAGCTGTTTTTT. Translating gives CASSQERPGLAGADGELFF.

The chain is built from TRBV14 and TRBJ2-7, with D perhaps TRBD2 (6 bases). The CDR3 runs to 18 residues. Germline loops: CDR1 SGHDN, CDR2 FVKESK. Trimming pared 4 bases from V and 2 bases from J, leaving 24 bases between. The DNA for the CDR3 is TGTGCCAGCAGCCCCCCATCCCTTAGGGCGGGACGTCCCTACGAGCAGTACTTC. As protein: CASSPPSLRAGRPYEQYF. Looking up the rest from reference TRBV14 and TRBJ2-7 gives the full variable domain: EAGVTQFPSHSVIEKGQTVTLRCDPISGHDNLYWYRRVMGKEIKFLLHFVKESKQDESGMPNNRFLAERTGGTYSTLKVQPAELEDSGVYFCASSPPSLRAGRPYEQYFGPGTRLTVT.

In its sample, this clonotype was seen many times. This rearrangement joins TRBV25-1 to TRBJ2-1, with D tentatively TRBD2 (6 bases). The CDR3 totals 16 residues. Trimming pared 3 bases from V and 2 bases from J, leaving 14 bases between. CDR1 and CDR2 (germline): MGHDK, SYGVNS. The CDR3 DNA reads TGTGCCAGCAGTGATCGGGGGAAACTAACCTACAATGAGCAGTTCTTC. Its protein is CASSDRGKLTYNEQFF.

The gene calls are TRBV7-9 and TRBJ2-1, with a possible D match to TRBD1 (5 bases). Trimming stripped 2 bases from V and 0 bases from J, with 20 bases between. CDR1 is SEHNR and CDR2 is FQNEAQ in the germline V gene (reference sequence). The CDR3 spans 19 residues. The CDR3 region is CASSLWGRQRLSSYNEQFF. CDR3 DNA: TGTGCCAGCAGCTTATGGGGTAGACAGCGCTTGAGCTCCTACAATGAGCAGTTCTTC.

This clonotype has ten or more counts. The J gene is TRBJ2-7, the V gene TRBV19; TRBD1 matches at 10 bases. The CDR3 is 15 amino acids. The junction had 9 bases not matched to a gene; V was cut back by 6 bases and J by 4 bases. Germline V gene sequence: CDR1 LNHDA, CDR2 SQIVND (reference sequence). The CDR3 spells CASRSGTGDGYEQYF. The CDR3, as DNA: TGTGCCAGTAGATCCGGGACAGGGGACGGGTACGAGCAGTACTTC.

This clonotype turned up a few times. CDR3 sequence reads: CASSLEGVQETQYF. Here the CDR3 DNA reads TGTGCCAGCAGCTTGGAGGGGGTGCAAGAGACCCAGTACTTC. This chain connects TRBV5-4 to TRBJ2-5, with D possibly being TRBD1 (6 bases). The germline CDR1 and CDR2 sequences are SGHNT and YYREEE (reference sequence). This CDR3 comprises 14 residues. V lost 0 bases, J lost 2 bases, and 8 bases lay in between.

V and J are TRBV6-5 and TRBJ1-2, with D hard to call. CDR1 is MNHEY and CDR2 is SVGAGI in the germline V gene. The CDR3 runs to 15 residues. Trimming stripped 2 bases from V and 1 base from J, with 11 bases between. Here the CDR3 reads CASSYDAEINYGYTF. Written as DNA, the CDR3 is TGTGCCAGCAGTTACGATGCCGAAATTAACTATGGCTACACCTTC.

The CDR3 spells CASSTRESGTDEQYF. CDR3 coding DNA: TGTGCCAGTAGTACCCGGGAGAGCGGGACCGACGAGCAGTACTTC. V usage is TRBV19 and J usage is TRBJ2-7; 7 nucleotides align to TRBD2. V was clipped by 4 bases and J by 5 bases; unmatched bases: 11. The length of the CDR3 is 15 residues. The germline gives CDR1 LNHDA, CDR2 SQIVND (reference sequence).

The CDR3: CASSATVRDRHTEAFF. The CDR3 region has the DNA TGTGCCAGCAGCGCCACAGTCCGGGACAGGCACACTGAAGCTTTCTTT. This chain uses TRBV9 with TRBJ1-1, with 8 bases lining up with TRBD1. Germline-derived CDR1 and CDR2 are SGDLS and YYNGEE. V lost 3 bases to trimming and J lost 3 bases; unmatched junction nucleotides: 10. The CDR3 is 16 residues long.

In its sample, this clonotype was seen many times. The chain joins TRBV6-1 to TRBJ2-1; D is undetermined. The CDR3 extends over 11 amino acids. CDR1 and CDR2 from the germline V gene are MNHNS and SASEGT. V was pared by 9 bases and J by 0 bases, with 3 bases between. The CDR3 protein is CASYSYNEQFF. The DNA for the CDR3 is TGTGCCAGTTACTCCTACAATGAGCAGTTCTTC.